The TCR beta chain described here comes from a study of blood T cell repertoires in COVID-19. Across the study: Material from acute and convalescent COVID-19 was sourced from the United States, Italy and Spain. T cells, B-cell-depleted T cells, or PBMCs supplied cDNA or gDNA.

J gave up 7 bases and V 5 bases, and 11 bases lay outside the gene matches. Germline CDR1 is KGHDR and CDR2 is SFDVKD. The CDR3 is made up of 17 amino acids. The authors' processing: Scientists estimated how many nucleated cells there were by amplifying reference gene primers. The data were produced by immunoSEQ multiplex PCR, yet TCRdb's version contains in-frame clones alone and is incomplete. That table supplies the V and J calls and clone size; D and trimming were determined from the DNA. The sample yields 95,000 to 110,000 clones, over 75% seen once. The sample taken for sequencing was peripheral blood. This sequence joins TRBV24-1 and TRBJ2-1, with TRBD1 matching 12 bases. The clonotype originates from a human donor in a cohort sampled during active COVID-19. The CDR3 is CATSAEPGQGARNEQFF. The DNA of the CDR3 is TGTGCCACCAGTGCCGAACCGGGACAGGGGGCGCGAAATGAGCAGTTCTTC.